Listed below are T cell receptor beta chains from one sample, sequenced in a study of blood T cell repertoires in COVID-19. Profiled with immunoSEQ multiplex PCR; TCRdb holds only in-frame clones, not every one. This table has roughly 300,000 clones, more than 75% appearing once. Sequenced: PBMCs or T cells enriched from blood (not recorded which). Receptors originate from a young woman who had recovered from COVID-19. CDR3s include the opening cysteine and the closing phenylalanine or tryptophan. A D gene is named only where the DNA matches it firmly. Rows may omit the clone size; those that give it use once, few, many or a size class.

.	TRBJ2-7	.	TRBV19	TGTGCCAGTAGTTCTCAGGGGGGCTCCTACGAGCAGTACTTC	CASSSQGGSYEQYF
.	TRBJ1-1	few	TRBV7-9	TGTGCCAGCAGCGCCAGGGGTTTCGCTGAAGCTTTCTTT	CASSARGFAEAFF
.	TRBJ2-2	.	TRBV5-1	TGCGCCAGCAATCCTATACTGGCGGACGGGGAGCTGTTTTTT	CASNPILADGELFF
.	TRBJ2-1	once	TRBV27	TGTGCCAGCAGTTTATCCGCCCTGGGGCTAATCTACAATGAGCAGTTCTTC	CASSLSALGLIYNEQFF
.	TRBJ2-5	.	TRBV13	TGTGCCAGCAGCTTAGGCCTAGCCCCACAACAGACCCAGTACTTC	CASSLGLAPQQTQYF
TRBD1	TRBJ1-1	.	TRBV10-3	TGTGCCATCACTCCTACAGGGGCCACTGAAGCTTTCTTT	CAITPTGATEAFF
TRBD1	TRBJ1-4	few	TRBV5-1	TGCGCCAGCAGCTTGAGACAGGGGGCGCGAAAACTGTTTTTT	CASSLRQGARKLFF
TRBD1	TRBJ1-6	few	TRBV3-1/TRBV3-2	TGTGCCAGCAGCCTGGCGACAGGGGTTAGTTCACCCCTCCACTTT	CASSLATGVSSPLHF
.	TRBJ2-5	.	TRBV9	TGTGCCAGCAGCGTAGCGGGGACACAAGAGACCCAGTACTTC	CASSVAGTQETQYF
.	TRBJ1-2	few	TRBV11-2	TGTGCCAGCAGCTTAGAAGGGGACTATGGCTACACCTTC	CASSLEGDYGYTF
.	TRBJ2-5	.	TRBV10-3	TGTGCCATCAGTGAGTCATCGGGTGGGGAGACCCAGTACTTC	CAISESSGGETQYF
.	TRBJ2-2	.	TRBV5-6	TGTGCCAGCAGCCGTTCCAGGGGCAAGAGGGACGGGGAGCTGTTTTTT	CASSRSRGKRDGELFF
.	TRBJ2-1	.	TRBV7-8	TGTGCCAGCAGCTTCGCGGAATACGGTGAGCAGTTCTTC	CASSFAEYGEQFF